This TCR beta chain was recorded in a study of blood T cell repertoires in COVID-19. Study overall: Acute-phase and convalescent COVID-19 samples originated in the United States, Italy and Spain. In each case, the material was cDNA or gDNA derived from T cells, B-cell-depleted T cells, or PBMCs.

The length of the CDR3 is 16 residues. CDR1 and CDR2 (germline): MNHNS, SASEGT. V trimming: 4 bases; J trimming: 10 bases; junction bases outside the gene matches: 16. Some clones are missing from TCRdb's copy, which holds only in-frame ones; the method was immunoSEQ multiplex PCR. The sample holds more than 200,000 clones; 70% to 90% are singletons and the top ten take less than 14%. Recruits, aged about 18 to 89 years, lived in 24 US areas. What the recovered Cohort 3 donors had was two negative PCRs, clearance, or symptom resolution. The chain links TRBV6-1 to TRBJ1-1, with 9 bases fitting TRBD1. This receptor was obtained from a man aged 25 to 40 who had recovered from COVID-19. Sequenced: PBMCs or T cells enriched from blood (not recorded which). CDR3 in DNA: TGTGCCAGCAGTGGCCGGGACAGGGAAAGGGGAAGGGGAGCTTTCTTT. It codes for CASSGRDRERGRGAFF.